The 18 T cell receptor beta chains below were found in one sample sequenced in a study of T cell responses to AZD1222 COVID-19 vaccine. Sequencing used immunoSEQ multiplex PCR; TCRdb keeps in-frame clones, though not all of them. The table shows over 110,000 clones, with 80% to 95% occurring only once. This specimen consisted of peripheral blood, obtained on day 0 of AZD1222 vaccination. Receptor source: an adult in good health.

This chain uses TRBV25-1 with TRBJ2-7; TRBD2 aligns across 14 bases. With 7 bases clipped from V and 3 bases from J, the junction kept 2 bases outside the gene matches. Per the germline V gene, CDR1 is MGHDK and CDR2 is SYGVNS. The CDR3 has 14 residues. CDR3 amino acids: CASMGLAGDYEQYF. As DNA, the CDR3 is TGTGCCAGCATGGGACTAGCGGGGGACTACGAGCAGTACTTC.

This clone has just a few counts. V is TRBV5-8 and J is TRBJ2-1; 7 bases line up with TRBD2. This CDR3 comprises 14 residues. J gave up 8 bases and V 4 bases, and 9 bases lay outside the gene matches. Germline CDR1 SGHTS, CDR2 YDEGEE. The CDR3 sequence is CASSPESAGDEQFF. In DNA, the CDR3 is TGTGCCAGCAGCCCGGAGAGCGCGGGGGATGAGCAGTTCTTC.

This clone appeared a single time. V gene TRBV5-6 combines with J gene TRBJ2-7, with a weak D call TRBD2 (5 bases). CDR3 length: 13 residues. Trimming removed 2 bases from V and 1 base from J, with 7 bases in between. CDR1 is SGHDT, CDR2 YYEEEE, per germline. Here the CDR3 DNA reads TGTGCCAGCAGCTTTGGAGGATCCTACGAGCAGTACTTC. Its protein product is CASSFGGSYEQYF.

The chain couples TRBV5-4 to TRBJ2-1; 10 bases line up with TRBD2. V gave up 0 bases and J gave up 7 bases; unmatched junction bases: 10. The CDR3 spans 17 residues. CDR1 is SGHNT and CDR2 is YYREEE in the germline V gene (reference sequence). CDR3 sequence (DNA): TGTGCCAGCAGCTTGGAACTAGCGGGGCCTTCAGCTAATGAGCAGTTCTTC. Protein: CASSLELAGPSANEQFF.

The V and J genes are TRBV29-1 and TRBJ1-1; no definite D call. Trimming removed 4 bases at V and 2 bases at J, with 23 bases between. The CDR3 extends over 17 amino acids. The V gene's germline CDR1 is SQVTM and CDR2 ANQGSEA. For the CDR3, the DNA is TGCAGCGTTGCCGAGCCTACTACCACTCGCATAAACACTGAAGCTTTCTTT. Translated: CSVAEPTTTRINTEAFF. The whole variable domain, filled in from reference TRBV29-1 and TRBJ1-1, reads SAVISQKPSRDICQRGTSLTIQCQVDSQVTMMFWYRQQPGQSLTLIATANQGSEATYESGFVIDKFPISRPNLTFSTLTVSNMSPEDSSIYLCSVAEPTTTRINTEAFFGQGTRLTVV.

The rearrangement links TRBV27 to TRBJ2-3; maybe TRBD2 (5 bases). The CDR3 loop spans 15 amino acids. V was cut by 1 base and J by 3 bases, with 11 bases left in between. Germline V gene sequence: CDR1 MNHEY, CDR2 SMNVEV (reference sequence). In nucleotides, the CDR3 is TGTGCCAGCAGTTTATACCTAGCTGGTACAGATACGCAGTATTTT. Its protein is CASSLYLAGTDTQYF.

This clone was detected only a few times. This sequence joins TRBV19 and TRBJ2-3; 7 positions match TRBD1. J lost 0 bases, V lost 9 bases, and 12 bases had no gene match. The germline gives CDR1 LNHDA, CDR2 SQIVND (reference sequence). There are 16 residues in the CDR3. CDR3 coding DNA: TGTGCCAGAGATAGAGGGGGCTTTTCTAGCACAGATACGCAGTATTTT. It codes for CARDRGGFSSTDTQYF.

The rearrangement uses TRBV12-3 or TRBV12-4 and TRBJ2-1; D is unclear. CDR3 length equals 12 residues. V dropped 5 bases and J dropped 5 bases, with 7 bases sitting between them. The CDR3 sequence is CASSLRNNEQFF. The CDR3 region has the DNA TGTGCCAGCAGTCTAAGAAACAATGAGCAGTTCTTC.

Turning to this clone: This specimen includes other DNA sequences encoding the same CDR3. The V gene is TRBV19, the J gene TRBJ2-1, with 10 bases that match TRBD2. Germline loops: CDR1 LNHDA, CDR2 SQIVND (reference sequence). The CDR3 sequence is 15 residues long. J lost 2 bases, V lost 5 bases, and 3 bases had no gene match. The CDR3 reads CASSAGTSAYNEQFF. The DNA for the CDR3 is TGTGCCAGTAGTGCCGGGACTAGCGCCTACAATGAGCAGTTCTTC.

The rearrangement uses TRBV10-3 and TRBJ1-6, with D unresolved. CDR1 and CDR2 (germline): ENHRY, SYGVKD. V was clipped by 8 bases and J by 0 bases, with 14 bases between them. CDR3 length: 16 residues. CDR3 nucleotide sequence: TGTGCCATCCGGCCCGCAGGAAGCTCCTATAATTCACCCCTCCACTTT. It is translated as CAIRPAGSSYNSPLHF.

The chain combines TRBV7-9 with TRBJ2-7; D gene ambiguous. The V end was cut by 1 base, the J end by 2 bases, with 9 bases between. The CDR3 has 14 amino acids. CDR1 is SEHNR and CDR2 is FQNEAQ in the germline V gene (reference sequence). For the CDR3, the DNA is TGTGCCAGCAGCTTAGTGGTCAGCGCCTACGAGCAGTACTTC. Translated: CASSLVVSAYEQYF.

This clone occurred once. This chain joins TRBV28 and TRBJ2-1; 9 bases fit TRBD2. The CDR3 runs 15 residues. The junction had 3 bases not matched to a gene; V was cut back by 2 bases and J by 4 bases. Germline CDR1 reads MDHEN; CDR2 reads SYDVKM. CDR3 region: CASSLGLAGYNEQFF. DNA for the CDR3: TGTGCCAGCAGTTTAGGGCTAGCGGGATACAATGAGCAGTTCTTC. Based on the CDR3 plus reference TRBV28 and TRBJ2-1, the full variable domain is DVKVTQSSRYLVKRTGEKVFLECVQDMDHENMFWYRQDPGLGLRLIYFSYDVKMKEKGDIPEGYSVSREKKERFSLILESASTNQTSMYLCASSLGLAGYNEQFFGPGTRLTVL.

This clone was seen just once. The chain uses TRBV27 and TRBJ2-5; D might be TRBD1 (6 bases). The V end was cut by 5 bases, the J end by 5 bases, with 12 bases between. CDR1 and CDR2 from the germline V gene are MNHEY and SMNVEV (reference sequence). The CDR3 extends over 13 amino acids. The CDR3 here is CASSIQGAETQYF. In DNA, the CDR3 is TGTGCCAGCAGTATACAGGGTGCCGAGACCCAGTACTTC.

The chain has TRBV27 and TRBJ1-1; D remains unclear. Trimming removed 7 bases at V and 0 bases at J, with 9 bases between. This CDR3 spans 13 amino acids. Germline V gene lookup returns CDR1 MNHEY and CDR2 SMNVEV (reference sequence). The CDR3 spells CASKVIMNTEAFF. Written as DNA, the CDR3 is TGTGCCAGCAAGGTGATTATGAACACTGAAGCTTTCTTT.

The V gene is TRBV10-3, the J gene TRBJ1-1; possibly TRBD1 for D (5 bases). This CDR3 region has 13 residues. Trimming took off 0 bases at V and 8 bases at J, with 10 bases between the two ends. CDR1 and CDR2 from the germline V gene are ENHRY and SYGVKD. The CDR3 sequence is CAISESVTEEAFF. Written as DNA, the CDR3 is TGTGCCATCAGTGAGTCCGTGACAGAAGAAGCTTTCTTT.

The chain joins TRBV18 to TRBJ2-5, with TRBD1 identical over 8 bases. V was clipped by 5 bases and J by 5 bases; unmatched bases: 4. The CDR3 extends over 13 amino acids. CDR1 KGHSH and CDR2 LQKENI come from the germline V gene. The CDR3 region is CASSTDRAETQYF. CDR3 nucleotides: TGTGCCAGCTCAACGGACAGGGCTGAGACCCAGTACTTC.

The rearrangement joins TRBV28 to TRBJ1-1; no reliable D call. From germline, CDR1 is MDHEN and CDR2 SYDVKM. V lost 6 bases and J lost 2, with 10 bases in between. This CDR3 spans 13 amino acids. The DNA for the CDR3 is TGTGCCAGCAGCCGAAATTATAACACTGAAGCTTTCTTT. Encoded protein: CASSRNYNTEAFF.

The chain carries TRBV25-1 and TRBJ1-1; a weak D match, TRBD1 (5 bases). CDR3 length: 15 residues. Germline V gives CDR1 MGHDK, CDR2 SYGVNS. V was clipped by 1 base and J by 3 bases, with 12 bases between them. For the CDR3, the DNA is TGTGCCAGCAGTGAATTGGCAGGGTTCGACACTGAAGCTTTCTTT. It is translated as CASSELAGFDTEAFF.